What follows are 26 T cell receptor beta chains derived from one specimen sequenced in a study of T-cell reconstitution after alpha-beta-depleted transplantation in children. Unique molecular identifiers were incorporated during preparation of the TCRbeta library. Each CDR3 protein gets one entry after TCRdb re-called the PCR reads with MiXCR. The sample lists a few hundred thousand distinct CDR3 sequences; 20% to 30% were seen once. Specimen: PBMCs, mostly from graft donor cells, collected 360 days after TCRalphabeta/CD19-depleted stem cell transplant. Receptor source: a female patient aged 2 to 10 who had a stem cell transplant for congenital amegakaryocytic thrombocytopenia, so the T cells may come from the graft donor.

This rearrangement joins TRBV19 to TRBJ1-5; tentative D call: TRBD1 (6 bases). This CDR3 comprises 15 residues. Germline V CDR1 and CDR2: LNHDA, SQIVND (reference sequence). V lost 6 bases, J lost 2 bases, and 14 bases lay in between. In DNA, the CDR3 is TGTGCCAGTAGGCCGACAGGTCGGGGCAATCAGCCCCAGCATTTT. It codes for CASRPTGRGNQPQHF.

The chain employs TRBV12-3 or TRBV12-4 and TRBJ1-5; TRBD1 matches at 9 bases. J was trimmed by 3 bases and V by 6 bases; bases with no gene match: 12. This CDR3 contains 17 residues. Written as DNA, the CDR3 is TGTGCCAGCAGACAGGGGGCGCAAATCTCTTCCAATCAGCCCCAGCATTTT. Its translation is CASRQGAQISSNQPQHF.

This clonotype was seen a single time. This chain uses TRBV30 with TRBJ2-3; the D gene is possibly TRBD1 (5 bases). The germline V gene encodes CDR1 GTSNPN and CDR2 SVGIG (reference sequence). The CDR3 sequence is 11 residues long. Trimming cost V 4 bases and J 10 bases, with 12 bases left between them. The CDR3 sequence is CAWTVIGAQYF. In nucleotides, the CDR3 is TGTGCCTGGACAGTTATAGGGGCGCAGTATTTT.

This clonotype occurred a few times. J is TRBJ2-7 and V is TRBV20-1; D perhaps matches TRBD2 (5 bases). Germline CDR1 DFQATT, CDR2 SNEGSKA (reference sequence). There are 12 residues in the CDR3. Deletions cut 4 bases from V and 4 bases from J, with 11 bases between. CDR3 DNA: TGCAGTGCTATAGTGGGGAGATACGAGCAGTACTTC. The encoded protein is CSAIVGRYEQYF.

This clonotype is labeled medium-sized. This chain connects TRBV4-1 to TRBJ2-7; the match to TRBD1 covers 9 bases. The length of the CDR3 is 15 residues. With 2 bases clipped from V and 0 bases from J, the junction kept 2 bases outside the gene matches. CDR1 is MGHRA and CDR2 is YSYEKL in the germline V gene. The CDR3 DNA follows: TGCGCCAGCAGCCAAACGGGACAGGGCTCCTACGAGCAGTACTTC. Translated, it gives CASSQTGQGSYEQYF.

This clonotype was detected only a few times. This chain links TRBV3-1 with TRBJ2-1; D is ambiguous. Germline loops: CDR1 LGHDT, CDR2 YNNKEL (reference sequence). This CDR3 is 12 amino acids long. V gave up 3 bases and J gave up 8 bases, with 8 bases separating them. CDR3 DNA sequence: TGTGCCAGCAGCCATAGACTCTATGAGCAGTTCTTC. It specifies CASSHRLYEQFF.

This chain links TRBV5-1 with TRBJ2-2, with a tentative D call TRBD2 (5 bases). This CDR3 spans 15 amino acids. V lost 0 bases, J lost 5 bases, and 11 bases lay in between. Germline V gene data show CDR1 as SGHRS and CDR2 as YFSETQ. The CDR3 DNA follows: TGCGCCAGCAGCTTGGCCGGACTGCTTACCGGGGAGCTGTTTTTT. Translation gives CASSLAGLLTGELFF.

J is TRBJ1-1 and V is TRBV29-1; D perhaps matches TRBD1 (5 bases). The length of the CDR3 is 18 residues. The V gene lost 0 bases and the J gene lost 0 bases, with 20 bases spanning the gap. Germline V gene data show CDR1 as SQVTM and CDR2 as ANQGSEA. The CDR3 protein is CSVEDTSTGTDMNTEAFF. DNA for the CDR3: TGCAGCGTTGAAGATACGTCCACCGGGACGGACATGAACACTGAAGCTTTCTTT.

The CDR3 DNA is TGTGCCAGCAGCTTAGTCGGGGCCAGGGAGTCCTACGAGCAGTACTTC. Translated, it gives CASSLVGARESYEQYF. V gene TRBV7-9 combines with J gene TRBJ2-7, with D possibly called TRBD1 or TRBD2 (5 bases each). The V gene's germline CDR1 is SEHNR and CDR2 FQNEAQ (reference sequence). V lost 1 base and J 1 base, leaving 14 bases between the germline ends. The CDR3 has 16 residues.

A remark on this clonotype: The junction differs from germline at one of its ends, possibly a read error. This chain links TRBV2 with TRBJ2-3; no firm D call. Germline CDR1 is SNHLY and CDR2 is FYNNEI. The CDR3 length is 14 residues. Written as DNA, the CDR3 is TGTGCCAGCAGTGTGTCGCGAGACACAGATACGCAGTTTTTT. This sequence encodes CASSVSRDTDTQFF.

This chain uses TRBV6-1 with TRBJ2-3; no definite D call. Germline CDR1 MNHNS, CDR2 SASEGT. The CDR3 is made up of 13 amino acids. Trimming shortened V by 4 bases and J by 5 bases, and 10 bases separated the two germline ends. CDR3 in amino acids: CASSVEGQDTQYF. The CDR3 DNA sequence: TGTGCCAGCAGTGTCGAAGGTCAAGATACGCAGTATTTT.

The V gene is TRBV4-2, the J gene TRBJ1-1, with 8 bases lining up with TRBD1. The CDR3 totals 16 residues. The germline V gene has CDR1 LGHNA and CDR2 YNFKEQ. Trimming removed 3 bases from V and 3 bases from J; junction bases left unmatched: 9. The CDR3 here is CASSHGVTGGDTEAFF. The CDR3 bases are TGTGCCAGCAGCCATGGGGTTACAGGGGGGGACACTGAAGCTTTCTTT.

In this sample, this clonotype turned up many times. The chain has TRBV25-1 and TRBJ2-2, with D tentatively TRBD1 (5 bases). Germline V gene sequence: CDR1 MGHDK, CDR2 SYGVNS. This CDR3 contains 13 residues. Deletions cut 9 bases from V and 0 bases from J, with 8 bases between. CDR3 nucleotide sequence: TGTGCCAGTGAGGACACGAACACCGGGGAGCTGTTTTTT. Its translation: CASEDTNTGELFF.

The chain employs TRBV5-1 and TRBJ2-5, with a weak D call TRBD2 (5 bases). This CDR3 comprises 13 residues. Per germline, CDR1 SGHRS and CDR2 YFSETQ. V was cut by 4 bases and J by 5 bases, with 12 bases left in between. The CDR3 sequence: CASSPSPPETQYF. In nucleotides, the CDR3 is TGCGCCAGCAGCCCTAGCCCCCCGGAGACCCAGTACTTC.

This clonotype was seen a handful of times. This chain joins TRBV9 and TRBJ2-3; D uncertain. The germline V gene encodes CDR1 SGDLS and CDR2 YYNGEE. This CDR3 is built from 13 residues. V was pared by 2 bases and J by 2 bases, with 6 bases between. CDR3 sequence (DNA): TGTGCCAGCAGCGTCCAGACCACAGATACGCAGTATTTT. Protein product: CASSVQTTDTQYF.

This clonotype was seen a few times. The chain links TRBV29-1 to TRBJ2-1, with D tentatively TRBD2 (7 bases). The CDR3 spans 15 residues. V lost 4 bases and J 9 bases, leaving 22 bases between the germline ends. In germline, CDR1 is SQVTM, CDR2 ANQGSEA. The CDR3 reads CSVGGGGGRSSEQFF. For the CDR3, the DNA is TGCAGCGTTGGAGGGGGGGGCGGGAGAAGTAGTGAGCAGTTCTTC.

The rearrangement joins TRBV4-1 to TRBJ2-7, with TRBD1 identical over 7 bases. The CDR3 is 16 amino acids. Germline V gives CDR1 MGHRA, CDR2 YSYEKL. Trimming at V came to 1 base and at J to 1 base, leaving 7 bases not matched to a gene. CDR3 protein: CASSQGSWDSSYEQYF. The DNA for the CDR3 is TGCGCCAGCAGCCAAGGTTCTTGGGACAGTTCCTACGAGCAGTACTTC.

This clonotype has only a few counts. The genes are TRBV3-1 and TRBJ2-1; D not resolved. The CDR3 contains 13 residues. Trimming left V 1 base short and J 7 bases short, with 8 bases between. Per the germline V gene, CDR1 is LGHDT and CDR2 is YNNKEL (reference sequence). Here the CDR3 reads CASSQARANEQFF. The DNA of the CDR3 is TGTGCCAGCAGCCAAGCACGGGCAAATGAGCAGTTCTTC.

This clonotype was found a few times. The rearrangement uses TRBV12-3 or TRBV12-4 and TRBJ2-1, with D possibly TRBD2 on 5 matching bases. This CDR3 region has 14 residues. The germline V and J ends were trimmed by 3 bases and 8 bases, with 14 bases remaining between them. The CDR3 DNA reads TGTGCCAGCAGTTTTGGAGGATCCCTGGATGAGCAGTTCTTC. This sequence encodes CASSFGGSLDEQFF.

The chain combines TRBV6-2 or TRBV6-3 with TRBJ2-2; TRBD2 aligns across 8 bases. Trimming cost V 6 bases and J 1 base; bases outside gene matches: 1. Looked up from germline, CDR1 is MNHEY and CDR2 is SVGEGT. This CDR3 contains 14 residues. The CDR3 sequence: CASRGLGNTGELFF. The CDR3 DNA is TGTGCCAGCAGGGGACTAGGGAACACCGGGGAGCTGTTTTTT.

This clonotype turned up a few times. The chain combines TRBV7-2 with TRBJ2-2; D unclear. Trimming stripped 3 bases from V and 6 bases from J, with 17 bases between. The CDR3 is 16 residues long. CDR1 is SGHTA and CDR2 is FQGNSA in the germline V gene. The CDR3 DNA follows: TGTGCCAGCAGCTTTGGGGAATCAGGATCCTCCGGGGAGCTGTTTTTT. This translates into CASSFGESGSSGELFF.

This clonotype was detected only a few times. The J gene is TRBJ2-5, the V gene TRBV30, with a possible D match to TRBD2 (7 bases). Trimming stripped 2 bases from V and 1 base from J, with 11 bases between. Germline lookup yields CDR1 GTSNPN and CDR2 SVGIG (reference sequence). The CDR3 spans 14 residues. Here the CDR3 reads CAWSRRGGQETQYF. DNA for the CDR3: TGTGCCTGGAGTCGTAGGGGGGGCCAAGAGACCCAGTACTTC.

The CDR3 nucleotides read TGTGCCAGCAATGGAGGGCCGGGAGAGACCCAGTACTTC. This gives the protein CASNGGPGETQYF. The chain has TRBV6-1 and TRBJ2-5; the D gene is possibly TRBD2 (6 bases). V lost 7 bases and J lost 4, with 13 bases in between. This CDR3 is 13 amino acids long. Looked up from germline, CDR1 is MNHNS and CDR2 is SASEGT.

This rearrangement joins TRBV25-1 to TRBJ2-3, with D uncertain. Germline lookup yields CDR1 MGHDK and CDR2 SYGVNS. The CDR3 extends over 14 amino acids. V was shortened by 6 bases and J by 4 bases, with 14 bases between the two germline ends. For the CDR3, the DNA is TGTGCCAGCAGAGATTTCCGAAGGTCAGATACGCAGTATTTT. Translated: CASRDFRRSDTQYF.

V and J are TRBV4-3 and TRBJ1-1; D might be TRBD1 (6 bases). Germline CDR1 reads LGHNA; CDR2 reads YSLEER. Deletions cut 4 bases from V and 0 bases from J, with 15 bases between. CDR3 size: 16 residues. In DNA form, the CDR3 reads TGCGCCAGCAGCCGGAAGGGACATGGGCTGAACACTGAAGCTTTCTTT. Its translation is CASSRKGHGLNTEAFF.

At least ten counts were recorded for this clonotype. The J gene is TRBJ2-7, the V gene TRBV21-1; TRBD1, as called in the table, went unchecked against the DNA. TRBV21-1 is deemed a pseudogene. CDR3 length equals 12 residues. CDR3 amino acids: CARQGDIYEQYF. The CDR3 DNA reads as TGTGCCCGACAGGGGGACATATACGAGCAGTACTTC.